These 16 T cell receptor beta chains originate from one sample sequenced in a study of tumor and adjacent non-tumor tissue in lung cancer. No cell sorting was done before RNA was extracted from the tissue. More than 3 cm separated this lung sample from the edge of the tumor. Three rounds of nested PCR, following a modified ARM-PCR protocol, produced the TCRbeta library. TCRdb re-called the multiplex PCR reads through MiXCR, storing one row per CDR3 protein. The repertoire includes about 80,000 distinct CDR3 sequences, approximately 78% of them detected once, and 40% to 65% sits in the top ten. Sample: distant non-tumor lung tissue. All receptors come from a man between 60 and 75 years old with non-small cell lung cancer.

For this clonotype: It may be a read error: a sequence one base away is much more abundant. The CDR3 coding sequence is TGTGCCAGCAGCCAAAGACGTCGGTCTATCACAGATACGCAGTATTTT. It translates to CASSQRRRSITDTQYF. The chain employs TRBV14 and TRBJ2-3; D remains ambiguous. Per germline, CDR1 SGHDN and CDR2 FVKESK. Trimming shortened V by 2 bases and J by 2 bases, and 14 bases separated the two germline ends. CDR3 length equals 16 residues. The entire variable domain, with the rest obtained from reference TRBV14 and TRBJ2-3, is as follows: EAGVTQFPSHSVIEKGQTVTLRCDPISGHDNLYWYRRVMGKEIKFLLHFVKESKQDESGMPNNRFLAERTGGTYSTLKVQPAELEDSGVYFCASSQRRRSITDTQYFGPGTRLTVL.

As concerns this clonotype: The germline gene is not matched at one end of the junction; a read error may be the cause. The V and J genes are TRBV12-3 or TRBV12-4 and TRBJ1-1; TRBD1 agrees at 10 bases. This CDR3 region has 17 residues. The CDR3 sequence: CASTITTTGGMKTEAFF. CDR3 DNA: TGTGCCAGCACGATAACTACGACAGGGGGCATGAAGACTGAAGCTTTCTTT.

The V call is TRBV5-6, the J call TRBJ2-7; D gene ambiguous. Germline lookup yields CDR1 SGHDT and CDR2 YYEEEE. The length of the CDR3 is 11 residues. V lost 5 bases and J lost 7, with 10 bases in between. The CDR3, as DNA: TGTGCCAGCAGTTTATCCGATGAGCAGTACTTC. Translating it yields CASSLSDEQYF.

Concerning this clonotype: A read error may be the cause here, since a much bigger clone is one base away. V gene TRBV12-3 or TRBV12-4 combines with J gene TRBJ1-1; D possibly corresponds to TRBD1 (5 bases). The CDR3 contains 14 residues. CDR3 region: CASSLEWGNTEALF. For the CDR3, the DNA is TGTGCCAGCAGTTTGGAATGGGGGAACACTGAAGCTCTCTTT.

Turning to this clonotype: Germline is not matched at one junction end, which may reflect a read error. The chain has TRBV20-1 and TRBJ2-7; D possibly matches TRBD1 or TRBD2 (7 bases each). In germline, CDR1 is DFQATT, CDR2 SNEGSKA (reference sequence). CDR3 size: 16 residues. This CDR3 reads CSVRGLADTLSYEQYF. CDR3 coding DNA: TGCAGTGTTAGGGGGCTAGCGGATACCCTCTCCTACGAGCAGTATTTC.

Concerning this clonotype: Its ends do not fully match the called genes, so a read error is possible. The chain links TRBV4-3 to TRBJ2-3, with D perhaps matching TRBD2 (6 bases). The CDR3 totals 17 residues. CDR1 LGHNA and CDR2 YSLEER come from the germline V gene. This CDR3 reads CVSSQLTRREFTDTQYF. CDR3 bases: TGCGTCAGCAGCCAACTTACCCGTCGGGAGTTCACAGATACGCAGTATTTT.

The rearrangement joins TRBV11-2 to TRBJ2-3; TRBD2 agrees at 8 bases. CDR3 length equals 19 residues. V lost 7 bases to trimming and J lost 1 base; unmatched junction nucleotides: 19. The germline gives CDR1 SGHAT, CDR2 FQNNGV. The CDR3 reads CASIDIGTRDARGTDTQYF. The CDR3 coding sequence is TGTGCCAGCATCGACATCGGGACTAGGGACGCTAGGGGCACAGATACGCAGTATTTT.

Comments on this clonotype: At one end, the junction sequence differs from germline, possibly due to a read error. The chain is built from TRBV12-5 and TRBJ2-5; 8 bases match TRBD2. CDR1 is LGHNT, CDR2 FRNRAP, per germline. The CDR3 spans 16 residues. CDR3 sequence (DNA): TGTGCTGGTGGTTTGGTCGGGGGGGTAGAGGGGGAAACCCAGTACTTC. Amino acids: CAGGLVGGVEGETQYF.

The rearrangement uses TRBV20-1 and TRBJ2-1; 7 nucleotides line up with TRBD1. The CDR3 is 15 amino acids. Germline assignment: CDR1 DFQATT and CDR2 SNEGSKA (reference sequence). The CDR3 DNA is TGCAATGCCAAGTGGGAAGGGGGCATTAGGGGTGAGCAGTTCTTC. Protein sequence: CNAKWEGGIRGEQFF.

Worth noting for this clonotype: One junction end does not reproduce the germline sequence, and a read error may be involved. This sequence joins TRBV5-6 and TRBJ1-2; D is unclear. The CDR3 has 13 amino acids. In germline, CDR1 is SGHDT, CDR2 YYEEEE. For the CDR3, the DNA is TGTGCCAGCAGCACCACAATTGTGGATGGCTACACCTTT. This codes for CASSTTIVDGYTF.

Note on this clonotype: This may be a read error: a much more frequent sequence differs by one nucleotide. The rearrangement joins TRBV20-1 to TRBJ2-1; 13 bases line up with TRBD2. CDR1 is DFQATT and CDR2 is SNEGSKA in the germline V gene (reference sequence). The CDR3 is made up of 13 amino acids. V trimming: 7 bases; J trimming: 8 bases; junction bases outside the gene matches: 5. CDR3 nucleotides: TGCAGTGTCTCGACTAGCGGGGGGTATGAGCAGTTCTTC. Encoded protein: CSVSTSGGYEQFF.

Notes on this clonotype: Mismatch with germline at one junction end may stem from a read error. This sequence joins TRBV11-3 and TRBJ1-1; D remains ambiguous. From germline, CDR1 is SGHNT and CDR2 YENEEA. This CDR3 spans 18 amino acids. CDR3 amino acids: CASSLTPNAYGRNTEAFF. DNA of the CDR3: TGTGCCAGCAGCTTAACGCCGAATGCGTATGGTCGGAACACTGAGGCTTTCTTT. Complete variable domain (other parts from reference TRBV11-3 and TRBJ1-1): EAGVVQSPRYKIIEKKQPVAFWCNPISGHNTLYWYLQNLGQGPELLIRYENEEAVDDSQLPKDRFSAERLKGVDSTLKIQPAELGDSAVYLCASSLTPNAYGRNTEAFFGQGTRLTVV.

V and J are TRBV4-3 and TRBJ2-1; TRBD2 matches 7 bases. V dropped 11 bases and J dropped 8; count of bases not matched to a gene: 15. From germline, CDR1 is LGHNA and CDR2 YSLEER. This CDR3 spans 14 amino acids. DNA of the CDR3: TGCGCCGGTAGCCAAGAGGGACTATATGATGAGCAGTTCTTC. Amino acid sequence: CAGSQEGLYDEQFF.

Worth noting for this clonotype: The CDR3 end shows no conserved phenylalanine or tryptophan, and so a read error is likely. CDR3 in DNA: TGCACCAGCAGCCAAGGGGGCGGCCGGGGCCAAACCTACGAGCAGTACCTC. Its protein is CTSSQGGGRGQTYEQYL. V is TRBV4-1 and J is TRBJ2-7; 7 nucleotides align to TRBD1. Germline CDR1 is MGHRA and CDR2 is YSYEKL. The length of the CDR3 is 17 residues.

This clonotype was detected only once. One end of the junction fails to match germline, which may point to a read error. The V and J genes are TRBV11-1 and TRBJ2-1, with D possibly matching TRBD2 (6 bases). This CDR3 region has 18 residues. From germline, CDR1 is SGHAT and CDR2 FQDESV (reference sequence). The CDR3 nucleotides are TGTGCAAGCAACTTAGCGCAAGTCTATGCGGGGCAGATCTCCCAGCAGTTCTTC. It translates to CASNLAQVYAGQISQQFF.

A note on this clonotype: This may be a read error, as it is one base from a much larger clone. The chain couples TRBV5-1 to TRBJ1-2, with 7 bases identical to TRBD1. Germline lookup yields CDR1 SGHRS and CDR2 YFSETQ. The CDR3 extends over 14 amino acids. For the CDR3, the DNA is TGCGCCAGCAGCTTGGCCGGGACAGAGTATGACTACACCTTC. The encoded protein is CASSLAGTEYDYTF.